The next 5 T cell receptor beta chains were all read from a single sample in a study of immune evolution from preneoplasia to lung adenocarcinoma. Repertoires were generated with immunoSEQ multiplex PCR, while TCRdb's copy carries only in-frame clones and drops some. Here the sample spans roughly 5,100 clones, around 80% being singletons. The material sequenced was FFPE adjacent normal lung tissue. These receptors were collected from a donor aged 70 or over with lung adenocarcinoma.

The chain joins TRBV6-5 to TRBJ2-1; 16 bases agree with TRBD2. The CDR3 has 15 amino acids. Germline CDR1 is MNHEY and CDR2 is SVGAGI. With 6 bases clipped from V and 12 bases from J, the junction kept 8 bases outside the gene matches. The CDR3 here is CASSVPGLAGGVQFF. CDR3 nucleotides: TGTGCCAGCAGCGTACCGGGACTAGCGGGGGGGGTGCAGTTCTTC.

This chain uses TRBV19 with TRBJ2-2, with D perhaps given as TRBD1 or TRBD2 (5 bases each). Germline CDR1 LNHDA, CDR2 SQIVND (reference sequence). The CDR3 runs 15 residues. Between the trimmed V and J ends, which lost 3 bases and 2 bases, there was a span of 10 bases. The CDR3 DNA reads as TGTGCCAGTAGTATCGGGACCTATAACACCGGGGAGCTGTTTTTT. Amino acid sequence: CASSIGTYNTGELFF.

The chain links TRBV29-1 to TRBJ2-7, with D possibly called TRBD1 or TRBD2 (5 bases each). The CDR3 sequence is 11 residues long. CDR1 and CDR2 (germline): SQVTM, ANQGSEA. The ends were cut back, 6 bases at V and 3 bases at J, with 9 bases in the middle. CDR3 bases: TGCAGCGTGCGTGGGGGCTACGAGCAGTACTTC. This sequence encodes CSVRGGYEQYF.

CDR3 amino acids: CASTEGQGASDTQYF. CDR3 sequence (DNA): TGTGCCAGCACTGAGGGGCAGGGGGCTTCAGATACGCAGTATTTT. The chain combines TRBV2 with TRBJ2-3; TRBD1 matches 8 bases. Trimming cost V 7 bases and J 4 bases; bases outside gene matches: 10. The length of the CDR3 is 15 residues. Germline values: CDR1 SNHLY, CDR2 FYNNEI.

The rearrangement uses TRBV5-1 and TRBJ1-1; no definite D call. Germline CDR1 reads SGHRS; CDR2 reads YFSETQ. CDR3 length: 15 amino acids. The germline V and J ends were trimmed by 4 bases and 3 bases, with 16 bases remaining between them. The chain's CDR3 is CASSRLYAEDTEAFF. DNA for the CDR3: TGCGCCAGCAGCCGACTGTATGCAGAGGACACTGAAGCTTTCTTT.